The 25 T cell receptor beta chains below were found in one sample sequenced in a study of cytomegalovirus exposure and HLA in healthy donors. Researchers ran the PCR with 60 Vbeta and 13 Jbeta primers. Generated by immunoSEQ multiplex PCR, the TCRdb table keeps only in-frame clones and is missing some. The table records under 150,000 clones, over 80% of them present only once. Sequencing was performed on PBMCs. The receptors shown here come from a boy aged 10-17 years in good health and CMV-seronegative.

This chain connects TRBV11-3 to TRBJ1-4; perhaps TRBD1 as D (5 bases). CDR3 size: 14 residues. Germline V gene lookup returns CDR1 SGHNT and CDR2 YENEEA. The ends were cut back, 5 bases at V and 5 bases at J, with 12 bases in the middle. The CDR3: CASSDPGSNEKLFF. The CDR3 DNA is TGTGCCAGCAGCGATCCAGGGTCGAATGAAAAACTGTTTTTT. The whole variable domain, filled in from reference TRBV11-3 and TRBJ1-4, reads EAGVVQSPRYKIIEKKQPVAFWCNPISGHNTLYWYLQNLGQGPELLIRYENEEAVDDSQLPKDRFSAERLKGVDSTLKIQPAELGDSAVYLCASSDPGSNEKLFFGSGTQLSVL.

The chain combines TRBV4-3 with TRBJ2-1, with TRBD2 matching over 7 bases. CDR1 LGHNA and CDR2 YSLEER come from the germline V gene. V lost 4 bases and J lost 4; bases outside the gene matches: 10. The CDR3 runs 16 residues. CDR3 sequence reads: CASSPEGASGYNEQFF. As DNA, the CDR3 is TGCGCCAGCAGCCCGGAGGGAGCTAGCGGTTACAATGAGCAGTTCTTC.

The V gene is TRBV10-3, the J gene TRBJ1-1, with D uncertain. The CDR3 has 14 amino acids. In germline, CDR1 is ENHRY, CDR2 SYGVKD. The V end was cut by 4 bases, the J end by 4 bases, with 13 bases between. The CDR3 coding sequence is TGTGCCATCAGTGCCAATCGGGAAGTCACTGAAGCTTTCTTT. It yields the protein CAISANREVTEAFF.

This chain connects TRBV4-2 to TRBJ2-1; TRBD2 is a possible D gene (6 bases). The CDR3 is made up of 14 amino acids. Germline-derived CDR1 and CDR2 are LGHNA and YNFKEQ. V was cut by 0 bases and J by 6 bases, with 9 bases left in between. CDR3 coding DNA: TGTGCCAGCAGCCAAGAGAGCGGGTTCAATGAGCAGTTCTTC. Encoded protein: CASSQESGFNEQFF.

V gene TRBV2 combines with J gene TRBJ1-2, with 7 bases identical to TRBD1. In germline, CDR1 is SNHLY, CDR2 FYNNEI. V lost 7 bases and J lost 1; bases outside the gene matches: 9. There are 15 residues in the CDR3. CDR3 in DNA: TGTGCCAGCAACCGGGACAGCTCCATTAACTATGGCTACACCTTC. Translation gives CASNRDSSINYGYTF.

CDR3 DNA sequence: TGTGCCAGCAGATCCGGGGGGTCCGTGAACACTGAAGCTTTCTTT. Its translation: CASRSGGSVNTEAFF. V and J are TRBV5-4 and TRBJ1-1, with a weak D call TRBD1 (5 bases). Trimming pared 5 bases from V and 0 bases from J, leaving 14 bases between. The length of the CDR3 is 15 residues. Germline CDR1 and CDR2: SGHNT and YYREEE (reference sequence). The variable domain in full, with the rest retrieved from reference TRBV5-4 and TRBJ1-1, is ETGVTQSPTHLIKTRGQQVTLRCSSQSGHNTVSWYQQALGQGPQFIFQYYREEENGRGNFPPRFSGLQFPNYSSELNVNALELDDSALYLCASRSGGSVNTEAFFGQGTRLTVV.

This chain connects TRBV7-3 to TRBJ2-1; possibly TRBD2 for D (5 bases). The ends were cut back, 2 bases at V and 9 bases at J, with 8 bases in the middle. The V gene's germline CDR1 is SGHTA and CDR2 FQGTGA. CDR3 length equals 12 residues. Here the CDR3 reads CASSLPSSEQFF. The CDR3 region has the DNA TGTGCCAGCAGCTTACCTAGCTCTGAGCAGTTCTTC.

The J gene is TRBJ1-1, the V gene TRBV27; 8 bases are a match to TRBD1. Germline V lookup: CDR1 MNHEY, CDR2 SMNVEV (reference sequence). The CDR3 loop spans 15 amino acids. The V and J ends lost 8 bases and 0 bases, in that order; junction bases with no gene match: 8. In DNA form, the CDR3 reads TGTGCCAGCCAGACAGGGGCAAGACTGAACACTGAAGCTTTCTTT. Protein: CASQTGARLNTEAFF.

The chain has TRBV6-1 and TRBJ1-2; D ambiguous. Trimming stripped 3 bases from V and 1 base from J, with 9 bases between. The CDR3 is 14 residues long. Germline CDR1 MNHNS, CDR2 SASEGT. CDR3 protein: CASSDPTRNYGYTF. The CDR3 nucleotides are TGTGCCAGCAGTGACCCGACACGTAACTATGGCTACACCTTC.

The chain combines TRBV14 with TRBJ2-7, with TRBD1 as a possible D gene (6 bases). V was cut by 4 bases and J by 8 bases, with 15 bases left in between. From germline, CDR1 is SGHDN and CDR2 FVKESK. The length of the CDR3 is 13 residues. For the CDR3, the DNA is TGTGCCAGCAGCCCCCGAGGACAGACGAAGCAGTACTTC. Its translation is CASSPRGQTKQYF.

J is TRBJ2-5 and V is TRBV7-7, with D tentatively TRBD1 (5 bases). Germline V gene data show CDR1 as SSHAT and CDR2 as FNYEAQ (reference sequence). The CDR3 contains 15 residues. V gave up 5 bases and J gave up 5 bases, with 18 bases separating them. CDR3 DNA: TGTGCCAGCAGCCCCAACTATGGGGCGTTGGAGACCCAGTACTTC. Protein: CASSPNYGALETQYF.

The gene calls are TRBV2 and TRBJ1-5; a possible D gene is TRBD1 (5 bases). Per germline, CDR1 SNHLY and CDR2 FYNNEI. The CDR3 length is 12 residues. Trimming cost V 6 bases and J 4 bases, with 7 bases left between them. The CDR3 protein is CASSPGNQPQHF. In nucleotides, the CDR3 is TGTGCCAGCAGCCCAGGGAATCAGCCCCAGCATTTT.

The chain carries TRBV5-6 and TRBJ2-2; 11 bases map to TRBD2. The CDR3 contains 16 residues. The trim removed 4 bases at V and 1 base at J, leaving 3 bases unmatched. Per germline, CDR1 SGHDT and CDR2 YYEEEE. In DNA, the CDR3 is TGTGCCAGCAGCAGGGGGACTAGCGGGAACACCGGGGAGCTGTTTTTT. Translation gives CASSRGTSGNTGELFF.

The CDR3 DNA reads as TGTGCCAGCAGCTTAAAAAAACCGGGACAAGAGACCCAGTACTTC. Its protein product is CASSLKKPGQETQYF. V gene TRBV7-9 combines with J gene TRBJ2-5; D is perhaps TRBD2 (5 bases). Germline V gives CDR1 SEHNR, CDR2 FQNEAQ (reference sequence). Trimming pared 2 bases from V and 2 bases from J, leaving 12 bases between. CDR3 length: 15 residues.

This rearrangement joins TRBV28 to TRBJ1-1; D ambiguous. Per the germline V gene, CDR1 is MDHEN and CDR2 is SYDVKM. This CDR3 has 12 amino acids. Trimming removed 8 bases at V and 10 bases at J, with 17 bases between. CDR3 bases: TGTGCCAGCTTCACCTTTGAGGTGGGAGCTTTCTTT. Translation: CASFTFEVGAFF.

V gene TRBV7-9 combines with J gene TRBJ1-2; D possibly corresponds to TRBD1 (6 bases). CDR1 SEHNR and CDR2 FQNEAQ come from the germline V gene (reference sequence). V was shortened by 4 bases and J by 2 bases, with 11 bases between the two germline ends. This CDR3 is built from 14 residues. CDR3 amino acids: CASSSAGVNYGYTF. The CDR3 DNA sequence: TGTGCCAGCAGCTCCGCAGGGGTCAACTATGGCTACACCTTC.

Only one count was recorded for this clone. J is TRBJ2-1 and V is TRBV6-4, with 8 bases that match TRBD2. Germline V gene lookup returns CDR1 MRHNA and CDR2 SNTAGT. J was trimmed by 8 bases and V by 7 bases; bases with no gene match: 10. This CDR3 comprises 14 residues. The CDR3 reads CASKREFDGDEQFF. Written as DNA, the CDR3 is TGTGCCAGCAAGCGGGAGTTTGACGGCGATGAGCAGTTCTTC.

The genes are TRBV6-1 and TRBJ1-5, with no clear D. V dropped 8 bases and J dropped 2 bases, with 7 bases sitting between them. The CDR3 consists of 12 residues. Germline V CDR1 and CDR2: MNHNS, SASEGT. Here the CDR3 DNA reads TGTGCCAGCGGAGTAGGCAATCAGCCCCAGCATTTT. The encoded protein is CASGVGNQPQHF.

This clone was observed a single time. The CDR3 DNA sequence: TGTGCCAGCAGTTGGGGACAGGGGAATCAGCCCCAGCATTTT. It specifies CASSWGQGNQPQHF. The chain recombines TRBV27 with TRBJ1-5, with 10 positions matching TRBD1. With 4 bases clipped from V and 4 bases from J, the junction kept 1 base outside the gene matches. The V gene's germline CDR1 is MNHEY and CDR2 SMNVEV (reference sequence). The CDR3 is 14 residues long.

V and J are TRBV4-3 and TRBJ1-1, with TRBD1 matching over 8 bases. This CDR3 is 17 amino acids long. The germline V gene has CDR1 LGHNA and CDR2 YSLEER. With 4 bases clipped from V and 1 base from J, the junction kept 11 bases outside the gene matches. The CDR3 reads CASSRVTGAYSNTEAFF. The DNA of the CDR3 is TGCGCCAGCAGCCGGGTGACAGGGGCGTATTCGAACACTGAAGCTTTCTTT.

Comments on this clone: At one boundary the junction diverges from the germline segment, which might be a read error. V usage is TRBV7-2 and J usage is TRBJ2-5; 11 bases match TRBD2. Germline lookup yields CDR1 SGHTA and CDR2 FQGNSA. CDR3 length: 15 amino acids. CDR3 sequence (DNA): TGTGCCTGCAGCTTAGCGGGAGGGCCATGGGAGACCCAGTACTTC. Amino acid sequence: CACSLAGGPWETQYF.

V and J are TRBV4-1 and TRBJ1-5; D call uncertain. The CDR3 is made up of 15 amino acids. Trimming shortened V by 8 bases and J by 1 base, and 15 bases separated the two germline ends. CDR1 is MGHRA, CDR2 YSYEKL, per germline. The CDR3 spells CASARGFLSNQPQHF. In DNA, the CDR3 is TGCGCCAGCGCTCGAGGCTTTCTAAGCAATCAGCCCCAGCATTTT.

This rearrangement joins TRBV6-1 to TRBJ1-5, with 7 bases fitting TRBD1. There are 15 residues in the CDR3. With V trimmed by 5 bases and J by 6 bases, 10 bases remained unmatched. Germline-derived CDR1 and CDR2 are MNHNS and SASEGT. Here the CDR3 reads CASSWGQLGGQPQHF. CDR3 sequence (DNA): TGTGCCAGCAGTTGGGGACAGTTAGGGGGTCAGCCCCAGCATTTT.

The rearrangement joins TRBV6-4 to TRBJ2-3; 8 bases match TRBD2. The germline CDR1 and CDR2 sequences are MRHNA and SNTAGT. V lost 4 bases and J lost 8; bases outside the gene matches: 17. The CDR3 runs to 17 residues. The DNA for the CDR3 is TGTGCCAGCAGTGTTTCCCCCCCCGGGACTAGTTTAGTTACGCAGTATTTT. It specifies CASSVSPPGTSLVTQYF.

The chain is built from TRBV6-6 and TRBJ1-2; D not certain. CDR1 and CDR2 from the germline V gene are MNHNY and SVGAGI (reference sequence). Trimming removed 6 bases from V and 3 bases from J, with 14 bases in between. The CDR3 loop spans 14 amino acids. For the CDR3, the DNA is TGTGCCAGCAGACCAAGGGCGGGCGACTATGGCTACACCTTC. This codes for CASRPRAGDYGYTF.